The rows below give T cell receptor beta chains drawn from one sample of a study. TCRdb re-derived calls from the 5' RACE reads in MiXCR, one entry per CDR3 protein. The sample shows under 45,000 distinct CDR3 sequences, 20% to 25% of them seen only once. Sequenced sample: Tregs sorted from blood. These receptors came from a female donor with breast cancer. Both conserved end residues are part of each CDR3. D genes are given only for firm matches. A row's size may be missing; if present it is once, few, many or a size class.

abundance	d_gene	v_gene	j_gene	CDR3nt	CDR3aa
-	-	TRBV12-3/TRBV12-4	TRBJ2-1	TGTGCCAGCAGTTTGAACGGAGATGAGCAGTTCTTC	CASSLNGDEQFF
many	TRBD1	TRBV29-1	TRBJ1-4	TGCAGCGTTCGGGGGGCGACAGGGGAAGGAAAACTGTTTTTT	CSVRGATGEGKLFF
-	-	TRBV12-3/TRBV12-4	TRBJ2-6	TGTGCCAGCACCCTGAGGGGGGGATTGGGGGCCAACGTCCTGACTTTC	CASTLRGGLGANVLTF
-	TRBD2	TRBV5-6	TRBJ2-1	TGTGCCAGCAGCTTGGAGGCAGCGGGAGGGTACAATGAGCAGTTCTTC	CASSLEAAGGYNEQFF
few	TRBD1	TRBV5-1	TRBJ1-4	TGCGCCAGCAGCATCGAGCCCCAGGGGGTTGGGGAAAAACTGTTTTTT	CASSIEPQGVGEKLFF
-	-	TRBV28	TRBJ1-2	TGTGCCAGCAGTACAGTTGGTAGCAACACCTTC	CASSTVGSNTF
many	-	TRBV3-1	TRBJ1-5	TGTGCCAGCAGCAGGGGCAATCAGCCCCAGCATTTT	CASSRGNQPQHF
-	-	TRBV9	TRBJ1-4	TGTGCCAGCAGCCCCAGCGGGGGCCATGAAAAACTGTTTTTT	CASSPSGGHEKLFF
many	-	TRBV6-1	TRBJ1-5	TGTGCCAGCAGTGAGGACAGAAATCAGCCCCAGCATTTT	CASSEDRNQPQHF
few	-	TRBV3-1	TRBJ2-7	TGTGCCAGCAGCCAAGATGAGAGGGGCGAGCAGTACTTC	CASSQDERGEQYF
many	TRBD2	TRBV29-1	TRBJ2-1	TGCAGCGACCGGACTAGCGGGAGCGAAGTCGGTGAGCAGTTCTTC	CSDRTSGSEVGEQFF
-	-	TRBV12-3/TRBV12-4	TRBJ2-6	TGTGCCACCCTCGAGGGACGGGACTCTGGGGCCAACGTCCTGACTTTC	CATLEGRDSGANVLTF
few	-	TRBV20-1	TRBJ2-7	TGCAGTGCTAGGGCTAGAGGCTCCTACGAGCAGTACTTC	CSARARGSYEQYF
-	TRBD2	TRBV6-2/TRBV6-3	TRBJ2-5	TGTGCCAGCAGTCTTAGCGGGAGGCTGATTGAGACCCAGTACTTC	CASSLSGRLIETQYF
many	-	TRBV5-1	TRBJ1-2	TGCGCCAGCAGCTCAAAGGGAGTCTATGGCTACACCTTC	CASSSKGVYGYTF
few	-	TRBV6-2/TRBV6-3	TRBJ2-1	TGTGCCAGCAGTTACATTACTGCCAGTTACAATGAGCAGTTCTTC	CASSYITASYNEQFF
many	TRBD2	TRBV4-2	TRBJ2-5	TGTGCCAGCAGCCAAGGTGGGACTAGTCAGCAGACCCAGTACTTC	CASSQGGTSQQTQYF
-	-	TRBV7-9	TRBJ2-5	TGTGCCAGCAGCTTCGCGCTAGGAGAGACCCAGTACTTC	CASSFALGETQYF
many	-	TRBV7-9	TRBJ2-7	TGTGCCAGCAGCGCCAGGATATACGAGCAGTACTTC	CASSARIYEQYF
few	-	TRBV20-1	TRBJ1-1	TGCAGTGCTCCTCCCTTCTTGGGGGGCACTGAAGCTTTCTTT	CSAPPFLGGTEAFF
few	-	TRBV20-1	TRBJ2-7	TGCAGTGCTAGTCGCTACTACGAGCAGTACTTC	CSASRYYEQYF
many	-	TRBV24-1	TRBJ1-2	TGTGCCACCAGTGACCGGTTACTATCCGGCTACACCTTC	CATSDRLLSGYTF
-	-	TRBV12-3/TRBV12-4	TRBJ2-7	TGTGCCAGCAGGAGTTACCTCGGGGCTTACGAGCAGTACTTC	CASRSYLGAYEQYF
-	-	TRBV28	TRBJ1-1	TGTGCCAGCAGTCCTTCTCATTACAGGAACACTGAAGCTTTCTTT	CASSPSHYRNTEAFF
few	-	TRBV5-1	TRBJ2-7	TGCGCCAGCAGCTTGGGGGTTCCGGCCGAGCAGTACTTC	CASSLGVPAEQYF
-	TRBD2	TRBV15	TRBJ2-1	TGTGCCACCAGCTCAAGACTAGCGGGGCAGAACAATGAGCAGTTCTTC	CATSSRLAGQNNEQFF
few	-	TRBV6-6	TRBJ2-3	TGTGCCAGCGCCCGGGATCCAGATACGCAGTATTTT	CASARDPDTQYF
few	TRBD2	TRBV10-3	TRBJ2-7	TGTGCCATCAGTGAAGGACTAGCGGGAGAAAGCCACGAGCAGTACTTC	CAISEGLAGESHEQYF
-	-	TRBV4-1	TRBJ2-7	TGCGCCAGCAGCCGAGGAAGATCAGGGACCTACGTGCAGTACTTC	CASSRGRSGTYVQYF
many	-	TRBV20-1	TRBJ1-2	TGCAGTGCTAGACACTATGGCTACACCTTC	CSARHYGYTF
many	TRBD1	TRBV6-1	TRBJ2-5	TGTGCCAGCGTGGTAGTGAGGGGGCTAAGGGAGACCCAGTACTTC	CASVVVRGLRETQYF
-	-	TRBV20-1	TRBJ2-7	TGCAGTGCTAGATATCGTCCAATACTTCAGGGCGAGCAGTACTTC	CSARYRPILQGEQYF
many	TRBD2	TRBV20-1	TRBJ2-3	TGCAGTGCTAGAGAACGGACTAGCGGCGAATCAGATACGCAGTATTTT	CSARERTSGESDTQYF
-	TRBD1	TRBV15	TRBJ2-2	TGTGCCACCAGCAGAGAGAGGACAGGAGGTGGTGGAGGTGGTGTCCACACCGGGGAGCTGTTTTTT	CATSRERTGGGGGGVHTGELFF
-	-	TRBV10-3	TRBJ2-4	TGTGCCACCCAACAGGGCAGGGGCGCCAAAAACATTCAGTACTTC	CATQQGRGAKNIQYF
many	TRBD2	TRBV5-1	TRBJ2-5	TGCGCCAGCAGCGTCGGGACTAGCGGGAGGGCCTATGAGACCCAGTACTTC	CASSVGTSGRAYETQYF
few	-	TRBV4-2	TRBJ2-2	TGTGCCAGCAGCCAAGACCGTCCGAACACCGGGGAGCTGTTTTTT	CASSQDRPNTGELFF
few	TRBD1	TRBV7-2	TRBJ1-2	TGTGCCAGCAGCCGCGGACAGGGCTATGGCTACACCTTC	CASSRGQGYGYTF
once	TRBD1	TRBV5-8	TRBJ2-2	TGTGCCAGCAGCCCCACCGGGACAGCAAACACCGGGGAGCTGTTTTTT	CASSPTGTANTGELFF
few	TRBD2	TRBV5-4	TRBJ2-1	TGTGCCAGCAGCTCCGGGACTAGCGGGTTTTACAATGAGCAGTTCTTC	CASSSGTSGFYNEQFF
many	-	TRBV4-2	TRBJ1-2	TGTGCCAGCAGCCAAGAGTCTGGGGGGAACTATGGCTACACCTTC	CASSQESGGNYGYTF
many	-	TRBV4-1	TRBJ2-3	TGCGCCAGCAGCCAGCCCGGGGGCGAAGTTGATACGCAGTATTTT	CASSQPGGEVDTQYF
few	TRBD1	TRBV6-1	TRBJ2-2	TGTGCCAGCAGTCCCCGCCATCTGACAGGGGGCGGGTCCGGGGAGCTGTTTTTT	CASSPRHLTGGGSGELFF
few	-	TRBV20-1	TRBJ2-2	TGCAGTGCTAGAGATAGTCGGAGGTCGGCCGGGGAGCTGTTTTTT	CSARDSRRSAGELFF
-	-	TRBV7-8	TRBJ2-7	TGTGCCAGCAGCCCTGACCACGAGCAGTACTTC	CASSPDHEQYF
-	-	TRBV2	TRBJ1-3	TGTGCCAGCAGTGAAACACCACTCGGACAGTCTGGAAACACCATATATTTT	CASSETPLGQSGNTIYF
few	-	TRBV4-1	TRBJ1-5	TGCGCCAGCAGCCATCGGGACACCAATCAGCCCCAGCATTTT	CASSHRDTNQPQHF
-	-	TRBV14	TRBJ2-2	TGTGCCAGCAGCAGGTTCACGTACACCGGGGAGCTGTTTTTT	CASSRFTYTGELFF
many	-	TRBV20-1	TRBJ1-5	TGCAGTGCTAGCGCCGGGGGCGGCAATCAGCCCCAGCATTTT	CSASAGGGNQPQHF
-	TRBD2	TRBV7-2	TRBJ2-1	TGTGCCAGCAGCTATGGGGCGGGGGGGGTGAATGAGCAGTTCTTC	CASSYGAGGVNEQFF
few	TRBD1	TRBV4-1	TRBJ2-1	TGCGCCAGCAGCCCGTTACCGGGACAGGGGCCTAATGAGCAGTTCTTC	CASSPLPGQGPNEQFF
many	-	TRBV4-1	TRBJ1-1	TGCGCCAGCAGCCACCCACGGAGCACTGAAGCTTTCTTT	CASSHPRSTEAFF
-	-	TRBV7-3	TRBJ1-1	TGTGCCAGCAGCCCGGCCGGGGTCACTGAAGCTTTCTTT	CASSPAGVTEAFF